This T cell receptor (beta chain) was recorded in a study of somatic mutations in cytotoxic T cells in rheumatoid arthritis. Overall study findings and caveats: Neither rheumatoid arthritis patients nor age-matched healthy controls had significantly different CD8+ T-cell clonality from the other group. A largest CD8+ clone above 20% of CD8+ cells occurred in about an eighth of the 65 patients.

Original processing notes: There were rare matches between patient CD8+ clones larger than 1% and published virus-specific TCRB sequences. The data were produced by immunoSEQ multiplex PCR, yet TCRdb's version contains in-frame clones alone and is incomplete. V, J and clone size are taken as reported in that table, and D and trimming were inferred from the DNA itself. The sample yields tens of thousands of clones, 75% to 80% seen once. The V end lost 6 bases, the J end lost 0 bases, and 18 bases lay between the germline ends. This CDR3 comprises 15 residues. Germline CDR1 reads SQVTM; CDR2 reads ANQGSEA. As concerns this clone: The antigen is unknown.

The sequencing sample was made of CD8+ T cells sorted from blood. The chain combines TRBV29-1 with TRBJ2-7, with D unresolved. This receptor was taken from an adult with rheumatoid arthritis. CDR3 sequence (DNA): TGCAGCGTGATTTTTTGGGTTGAGAGCTCCTACGAGCAGTACTTC. This sequence encodes CSVIFWVESSYEQYF.